A single sample gave rise to the 23 T cell receptor beta chains below, sequenced in a study of blood T cell repertoires in COVID-19. Clones were sequenced by immunoSEQ multiplex PCR, and TCRdb holds only the in-frame ones, with some missing. Of 50,000 to 75,000 clones listed, over 75% were seen once; the top ten hold approximately 5.1%. The source material was peripheral blood. These receptors originate from a man older than 75 in a cohort sampled during active COVID-19.

This sequence joins TRBV7-8 and TRBJ2-1, with 11 bases matching TRBD1. Per germline, CDR1 SGHVS and CDR2 FQNEAQ. V lost 4 bases, J lost 10 bases, and 6 bases stayed unmatched. CDR3 length: 14 residues. The CDR3 spells CASSSGTGGGEQFF. The DNA for the CDR3 is TGTGCCAGCAGCTCCGGGACAGGGGGTGGCGAGCAGTTCTTC. The full variable domain, its missing parts supplied by reference TRBV7-8 and TRBJ2-1, is GAGVSQSPRYKVAKRGQDVALRCDPISGHVSLFWYQQALGQGPEFLTYFQNEAQLDKSGLPSDRFFAERPEGSVSTLKIQRTQQEDSAVYLCASSSGTGGGEQFFGPGTRLTVL.

The V and J genes are TRBV5-4 and TRBJ2-6, with a possible D match to TRBD1 (6 bases). V lost 1 base and J 0 bases, leaving 11 bases between the germline ends. Germline V CDR1 and CDR2: SGHNT, YYREEE (reference sequence). CDR3 length equals 17 residues. CDR3: CASSLSRGRSGANVLTF. The CDR3, as DNA: TGTGCCAGCAGCTTGAGCAGGGGTCGCTCTGGGGCCAACGTCCTGACTTTC.

The V and J genes are TRBV5-4 and TRBJ1-5; D might be TRBD1 (5 bases). Trimming left V 0 bases short and J 4 bases short, with 8 bases between. Germline CDR1 reads SGHNT; CDR2 reads YYREEE (reference sequence). The CDR3 runs to 14 residues. CDR3 DNA: TGTGCCAGCAGCTTGGCAGGGCGGAATCAGCCCCAGCATTTT. It codes for CASSLAGRNQPQHF.

The chain recombines TRBV4-2 with TRBJ1-3; D not resolved. V gave up 2 bases and J gave up 0 bases, with 17 bases separating them. CDR3 size: 18 residues. The V gene's germline CDR1 is LGHNA and CDR2 YNFKEQ. The CDR3 sequence: CASSQRVDVRLSGNTIYF. In DNA form, the CDR3 reads TGTGCCAGCAGCCAAAGAGTAGATGTACGCCTCTCTGGAAACACCATATATTTT.

V and J are TRBV30 and TRBJ2-5; 16 nucleotides line up with TRBD2. The CDR3 has 17 residues. Germline values: CDR1 GTSNPN, CDR2 SVGIG (reference sequence). V was clipped by 1 base and J by 7 bases; unmatched bases: 9. The CDR3 DNA follows: TGTGCCTGGAGTGCACTGGGACTAGCGGGGGGGCCGGCGACCCAGTACTTC. Translation: CAWSALGLAGGPATQYF.

The rearrangement uses TRBV5-8 and TRBJ1-5, with TRBD1 as a possible D gene (5 bases). V dropped 5 bases and J dropped 1 base, with 16 bases sitting between them. Germline V gene data show CDR1 as SGHTS and CDR2 as YDEGEE. The CDR3 is made up of 16 amino acids. CDR3 sequence reads: CASSPTGEGSNQPQHF. The CDR3 DNA is TGTGCCAGCAGTCCAACGGGGGAGGGGAGCAATCAGCCCCAGCATTTT.

V is TRBV3-1 (or the pseudogene TRBV3-2) and J is TRBJ1-1, with D perhaps matching TRBD1 (6 bases). From germline, CDR1 is LGHDT and CDR2 YNNKEL (reference sequence). CDR3 length: 17 residues. V was clipped by 1 base and J by 0 bases, with 15 bases between them. The CDR3 DNA follows: TGTGCCAGCAGCCAAGGGGGGGGACATTTAATGAACACTGAAGCTTTCTTT. Encoded protein: CASSQGGGHLMNTEAFF.

V is TRBV5-4 and J is TRBJ2-1, with D maybe TRBD1 (5 bases). The CDR3 is 13 amino acids. Trimming took 5 bases from V and 7 from J, leaving 13 bases between them. Germline V gives CDR1 SGHNT, CDR2 YYREEE (reference sequence). CDR3 DNA: TGTGCCAGCAGATTACAGGCAGAAAATGAGCAGTTCTTC. Its translation is CASRLQAENEQFF.

This sequence joins TRBV6-6 and TRBJ1-5; 7 positions agree with TRBD1. Trimming removed 7 bases from V and 0 bases from J; junction bases left unmatched: 9. The CDR3 spans 16 residues. Germline CDR1 is MNHNY and CDR2 is SVGAGI (reference sequence). The DNA for the CDR3 is TGTGCCAGCACGCAGGGACAGACCTATAGCAATCAGCCCCAGCATTTT. Its protein is CASTQGQTYSNQPQHF.

J is TRBJ2-1 and V is TRBV27; 7 bases match TRBD1. V lost 4 bases and J lost 6; bases outside the gene matches: 6. The CDR3 runs to 14 residues. Germline V gene data show CDR1 as MNHEY and CDR2 as SMNVEV (reference sequence). CDR3 in amino acids: CASSSLTGSNEQFF. CDR3 nucleotides: TGTGCCAGCAGTTCCCTGACAGGGAGCAATGAGCAGTTCTTC.

The rearrangement uses TRBV19 and TRBJ1-2; D is possibly TRBD1 (6 bases). In germline, CDR1 is LNHDA, CDR2 SQIVND (reference sequence). The CDR3 is 14 residues long. V lost 5 bases and J lost 3, with 13 bases in between. In nucleotides, the CDR3 is TGTGCCAGTAGTTTTGGGGGCGCGGACTATGGCTACACCTTC. As protein: CASSFGGADYGYTF.

The chain combines TRBV11-2 with TRBJ2-3; TRBD1 matches at 7 bases. CDR1 is SGHAT, CDR2 FQNNGV, per germline. The CDR3 consists of 14 residues. V lost 4 bases, J lost 4 bases, and 5 bases stayed unmatched. The CDR3 protein is CASSSNRGPDTQYF. CDR3 nucleotides: TGTGCCAGCAGCTCAAACAGGGGCCCAGATACGCAGTATTTT. Together with reference TRBV11-2 and TRBJ2-3, the CDR3 gives the full variable domain: EAGVAQSPRYKIIEKRQSVAFWCNPISGHATLYWYQQILGQGPKLLIQFQNNGVVDDSQLPKDRFSAERLKGVDSTLKIQPAKLEDSAVYLCASSSNRGPDTQYFGPGTRLTVL.

This clone was detected only once. The V call is TRBV6-5, the J call TRBJ2-7; D is perhaps TRBD2 (6 bases). Germline V lookup: CDR1 MNHEY, CDR2 SVGAGI. V lost 10 bases and J 7 bases, leaving 17 bases between the germline ends. This CDR3 contains 12 residues. The CDR3 DNA reads as TGTGCCACCGGTGTGGCGGGAACGGAGCAGTACTTC. Amino acids: CATGVAGTEQYF.

The genes are TRBV5-4 and TRBJ2-7; D is undetermined. Trimming took off 3 bases at V and 4 bases at J, with 8 bases between the two ends. Germline V CDR1 and CDR2: SGHNT, YYREEE (reference sequence). This CDR3 comprises 12 residues. CDR3 sequence: CASSSAGYEQYF. CDR3 in DNA: TGTGCCAGCAGCTCCGCAGGATACGAGCAGTACTTC.

The J gene is TRBJ1-1, the V gene TRBV20-1; D is undetermined. The CDR3 loop spans 11 amino acids. The germline V gene has CDR1 DFQATT and CDR2 SNEGSKA (reference sequence). V lost 0 bases to trimming and J lost 11 bases, with 10 bases between them. The CDR3, as DNA: TGCAGTGCTAGAGATTCTGGAGACGCTTTCTTT. Its translation: CSARDSGDAFF.

The gene calls are TRBV18 and TRBJ2-7; possible D gene TRBD2, 5 bases. This CDR3 spans 14 amino acids. Germline CDR1 is KGHSH and CDR2 is LQKENI. V was pared by 0 bases and J by 6 bases, with 12 bases between. CDR3 sequence (DNA): TGTGCCAGCTCACCACCGGCCGGGGATGGCGAGCAGTACTTC. Protein: CASSPPAGDGEQYF.

This clone was detected once. V gene TRBV7-2 combines with J gene TRBJ2-5; 7 nucleotides match TRBD2. V lost 2 bases to trimming and J lost 5 bases; unmatched junction nucleotides: 5. The CDR3 loop spans 14 amino acids. Per the germline V gene, CDR1 is SGHTA and CDR2 is FQGNSA. The CDR3 DNA follows: TGTGCCAGCAGCTTACGGGGGGTGGATGAGACCCAGTACTTC. Its protein product is CASSLRGVDETQYF.

The rearrangement uses TRBV6-5 and TRBJ2-3; D unresolved. Germline V lookup: CDR1 MNHEY, CDR2 SVGAGI. This CDR3 region has 14 residues. V dropped 6 bases and J dropped 4 bases, with 14 bases sitting between them. This chain's CDR3 is CASSQSSLADTQYF. The CDR3 DNA reads as TGTGCCAGCAGCCAGAGTAGCTTAGCAGATACGCAGTATTTT.

The chain carries TRBV19 and TRBJ2-6; 10 bases line up with TRBD1. V was pared by 6 bases and J by 1 base, with 3 bases of the junction left unmatched. CDR1 LNHDA and CDR2 SQIVND come from the germline V gene (reference sequence). This CDR3 spans 16 amino acids. The DNA for the CDR3 is TGTGCCAGTAGGGACAGGGGGGATTCTGGGGCCAACGTCCTGACTTTC. Translating it yields CASRDRGDSGANVLTF.

This sequence joins TRBV18 and TRBJ2-2; 9 bases map to TRBD1. With V trimmed by 3 bases and J by 6 bases, 5 bases remained unmatched. The CDR3 is 15 amino acids. CDR1 KGHSH and CDR2 LQKENI come from the germline V gene. In nucleotides, the CDR3 is TGTGCCAGCTCACCGGGACAGGGCTTGGCCGGGGAGCTGTTTTTT. Its protein is CASSPGQGLAGELFF.

This sequence joins TRBV7-2 and TRBJ2-2; no firm D call. This CDR3 has 15 amino acids. V was pared by 1 base and J by 0 bases, with 6 bases between. Germline assignment: CDR1 SGHTA and CDR2 FQGNSA. The CDR3 sequence is CASSLGSANTGELFF. As DNA, the CDR3 is TGTGCCAGCAGCTTAGGCAGCGCGAACACCGGGGAGCTGTTTTTT.

In this sample, this clone turned up once. V usage is TRBV24-1 and J usage is TRBJ2-2; D may be TRBD1 (6 bases). The germline gives CDR1 KGHDR, CDR2 SFDVKD. Between the trimmed V and J ends, which lost 5 bases and 6 bases, there was a span of 12 bases. The CDR3 has 14 amino acids. CDR3 protein: CATSAGVKAGELFF. The CDR3 bases are TGTGCCACCAGTGCAGGGGTGAAGGCCGGGGAGCTGTTTTTT.

In this sample, this clone turned up a few times. The genes are TRBV6-4 and TRBJ1-5, with a possible D match to TRBD1 (6 bases). Trimming cost V 3 bases and J 2 bases, with 8 bases left between them. Germline V lookup: CDR1 MRHNA, CDR2 SNTAGT. The CDR3 covers 14 residues. CDR3 DNA: TGTGCCAGCAGTGAGGCAGGGGGCAATCAGCCCCAGCATTTT. The encoded protein is CASSEAGGNQPQHF.